This TCR beta chain was recorded in a study of cytomegalovirus exposure and HLA in healthy donors (dated by TCRdb to about 2017). Describing the broader study: According to an earlier analysis of several hundred of the donors, about 170 million T cells yielded roughly 100 million unique TCR beta sequences and about 300 Gb of sequence data. An early release that covered fewer than 800 HLA-typed donors contained approximately 320 gigabases of sequencing data and 80 million or so unique TCR sequences. Of the roughly 410 genotyped donors, approximately 81% were placed in the genetic ancestry cluster associated with self-reported Caucasian donors. The study was designed to test whether signatures of past pathogen exposure could be identified by cataloging public T cell receptors. Using immunosequencing, the study profiled T cell repertoires from approximately 700 subjects and related those repertoires to cytomegalovirus serostatus. In addition to the first cohort of roughly 670 subjects, a separate validation cohort of 130 or so different subjects was used. The study combined high-throughput TCR immunosequencing, statistical association of individual TCRs with disease status, and machine learning to predict cytomegalovirus infection status. A later analysis re-analyzed previously published TCR beta repertoires from roughly 690 donors and added high-resolution HLA genotyping to study TCR occurrence patterns. In the later analysis, no new phenotypic data were used to find candidate immune exposures; instead, reliance was placed on TCR beta sequences and their occurrence across donors. To decide whether each TCR beta V gene segment behaved as functional or pseudogenic, an earlier analysis of fewer than 750 of the donors relied on high-throughput TCR beta sequencing. Donor age, sex, ethnicity and CMV serostatus were compiled together with the repertoire data. Genome-wide SNP genotypes for about 65% of the 666 donors were used in a later genetic analysis, which treated that subset as a discovery cohort. All discovery cohort repertoires had been generated on a single sequencing platform. Both class I and class II loci were covered by HLA typing, at four-digit resolution. The number of donors typed differed by locus, with about 629-640 for A, B, C, DRB1 and DQB1, over 500 for DQA1, approximately 580 for DPA1, and over 400 for DPB1. Roughly 5 DR-DQ haplotypes were treated as single units for association and clustering because of strong linkage in the cohort. On average, 235,054 unique TCR beta nucleotide sequences were sequenced per donor among 300 to 500 genotyped donors of the cohort, with roughly 18% of those sequences being non-productive. Here is what the overall study found, with its caveats: According to a later genetic analysis, donors in an Asian-associated ancestry cluster had fewer N-insertions in productive TCRs than the roughly 670-donor mean. In this cohort, only TCR beta chains were sequenced, and detectable features were limited by the absence of alpha or paired-chain data. A further reported finding was that TCR beta sequences accurately predicted the HLA-A and HLA-B alleles for most subjects in the first cohort. Because counts were too low, some 17 rarely observed V segments, including chromosome 9 orphons, were left out of the earlier analysis of about 500 of the donors. According to the authors, the approach could potentially be generalized to other disease states and immunological phenotypes. Most TCR sequences were observed very rarely across donors, whereas some public TCRs were present in many individuals. Strong co-occurrence of HLA alleles, especially DR and DQ, made assigning TCR associations to individual alleles difficult. According to a later analysis, TCR association rates differed among HLA loci, with DRB1 alleles showing the most associated TCRs and HLA-C alleles showing the fewest. Linkage disequilibrium might explain the correlated functional status among segregating V segments, but an unknown experimental factor could not be ruled out. In a later analysis, some 18,000 TCR beta sequences were associated with specific HLA alleles at a false discovery rate of 0.05. Roughly uniform sequencing depth across donors was assumed in presence/absence analyses, although this assumption may not hold. Some IMGT-functional V segments, including TRBV6-2 and TRBV6-3, could not be distinguished by the 87-base-pair reads and were therefore excluded. A cluster of highly shared sequence variants was judged likely to represent a technical artifact of the sequencing pipeline. The study listed 164 TCR beta chains as associated with cytomegalovirus. Because HLA typing was missing for some donors at each locus, association tests included only the typed subset. For the cohort, immune exposure information was limited to CMV serostatus. A few of the identified cytomegalovirus-associated TCR beta chains were confirmed in vitro to be specific for cytomegalovirus antigens. A later analysis reported that several top co-occurrence clusters appeared linked to parvovirus B19, influenza, CMV and Epstein-Barr virus. The classifier was reported to diagnose cytomegalovirus status with high specificity and sensitivity in both the original and validation cohorts. In an earlier analysis of about 600 of the donors, most TCR beta V segments appeared in productive rearrangements about 87% or about 30% of the time, broadly matching IMGT annotations. An association between a missense DCLRE1C variant and V-gene and J-gene trimming of TCR beta chains was found in a later genetic analysis and replicated in an independent cohort. In a later analysis, HLA-associated TCR beta chains showed more clonal expansion and lower generation probabilities than non-associated chains that were equally common. In a later analysis, most CMV-associated TCR beta chains were found to appear HLA-restricted, with HLA associations seemingly driven largely by CMV exposure.

Libraries were prepared through the immunoSEQ multiplex PCR assay. The multiplex PCR relied on a mix of 60 forward primers for TCR Vbeta segments and 13 reverse primers for TCR Jbeta segments. The CDR3 region of rearranged TCR beta genes was amplified from genomic DNA with a multiplex PCR assay. The Illumina HiSeq System was used to sequence the amplified TCR beta libraries as 87-base-pair reads. The authors' analysis ran thus. A later analysis tallied 80 million to 95 million unique TCR beta chains across the 660 or so repertoires, and about 10 million of those chains were shared by two or more donors. Raw reads were error-corrected and collapsed into unique sequences with a nearest-neighbor algorithm that merged closely related sequences to remove PCR and sequencing errors. V, D and J gene segments were assigned by aligning CDR3 sequences to IMGT reference sequences. For a sequence to be retained, a match of at least six nucleotides was required to both a V gene segment and a J gene segment. A rearrangement was called productive if the CDR3 had no stop codons and remained in frame with V and J, and every other rearrangement was called non-productive. Following IMGT convention, CDR3 was defined as the stretch from the second conserved V-encoded cysteine up to the conserved J-encoded phenylalanine. The earlier analysis of 550 to 650 of the donors excluded any sequence lacking an unambiguous match to a single V gene segment. In an earlier analysis of around 600 of the donors, V segments were called functional above 56.7% productive rearrangements and were called segregating when the between-donor standard deviation exceeded 5%. A statistical classification framework was built to diagnose cytomegalovirus status from the catalog of TCR beta chain sequences. V and J gene assignment, in a later analysis, came from comparing TCR nucleotide sequences with IMGT/GENE-DB human TR gene sequences. Using the TCRdist pipeline, a later analysis assigned CDR3 sequences along with most-parsimonious VDJ recombination scenarios. A later analysis defined each TCR beta chain by its CDR3 amino acid sequence plus V-gene family, and excluded reads lacking a unique V-gene family. A later analysis removed 600 or so highly shared, low-generation-probability nucleotide sequences to deal with suspected cross-contamination and a sequencing artifact. In a later analysis, a clonal expansion index for each public chain was calculated from normalized within-repertoire ranks of inferred template counts. A later analysis computed generation probabilities with a VDJ recombination model fitted to out-of-frame rearrangements, and checked the results against IGoR. In a later analysis, hypergeometric tests were used to score TCR-TCR, TCR-HLA and TCR-CMV co-occurrence, with a repertoire-size bias correction applied to TCR pairs. In a later analysis, false discovery rates were estimated by permuting HLA or CMV assignments 20 times. A later analysis grouped co-occurring TCRs with DBSCAN, adding TCRdist sequence similarity when clustering within HLA-allele-positive subsets. Repertoires with fewer than 30,000 or more than 120,000 public chains, plus five repertoires with anomalous nucleotide sharing, were excluded from co-occurrence clustering. In TCRdb, the immuneACCESS table is reduced to in-frame sequences with V and J assigned. These tables do not hold every clone; where another copy was compared, an unresolved V gene accounts for under half, and the others remain unexplained. The V and J calls and the clone size are those of that table, but D and trimming were determined from the DNA. For this sample there are some 150,000 clones; 70% to 80% appear just once. Of the sample, about 9.6% is held by the ten largest clones.

The cohort comprised under 700 healthy bone marrow donors. All cohort members were sampled while nominally healthy, although unrecorded immune exposures were likely present. The donor was CMV seropositive and belonged to the group of a few hundred seropositive cohort members. A peripheral blood sample was collected from each donor, and TCR beta sequencing was performed on peripheral blood mononuclear cells. The Qiagen DNeasy Blood Extraction Kit was used to extract genomic DNA from the blood cell samples. At the junction V is shortened by 6 bases and J by 7 bases; bases outside the gene matches: 3. The germline V gene specifies SNHLY as CDR1 and FYNNEI as CDR2. The CDR3 has 12 amino acids, counting the end cysteine and phenylalanine. Only CDR3 DNA is held: 36 bases, read in frame from base 1. This clone has a single count. Its antigen target is currently unknown. Within one base of it there is no much larger clone, and no base qualities were kept.

The clonotype was recovered from a man younger than 35 in good health and CMV-seropositive. Input material: PBMCs. The chain links TRBV2 with TRBJ1-5; 7 of the junction bases match TRBD1. The CDR3 amino acid sequence is: CASRLQGQPQHF. At the DNA level, the sequence is TGTGCCAGCAGATTACAGGGGCAGCCCCAGCATTTT.